This T cell receptor beta chain is from a study of cytomegalovirus exposure and HLA in healthy donors (dated by TCRdb to the late 2010s). In the study overall: An earlier analysis of several hundred of the donors reported approximately 270 Gb of sequence data and approximately 110 million unique TCR beta sequences from some 180 million T cells. An early release that covered approximately 600 HLA-typed donors contained approximately 300 gigabases of sequencing data and 80 million or so unique TCR sequences. Among the approximately 400 genotyped donors, about 83% belonged to the genetic ancestry cluster associated with self-reported Caucasian donors. The study was designed to test whether signatures of past pathogen exposure could be identified by cataloging public T cell receptors. The study used immunosequencing to profile the T cell repertoires of 600 to 850 subjects and linked those repertoires to cytomegalovirus serostatus. Besides the first cohort of around 700 subjects, a separate validation cohort made up of roughly 130 different subjects was used. The study combined high-throughput TCR immunosequencing, statistical association of individual TCRs with disease status, and machine learning to predict cytomegalovirus infection status. A later analysis re-analyzed previously published TCR beta repertoires from about 600 donors and added high-resolution HLA genotyping to study TCR occurrence patterns. The later analysis used no new phenotypic data to find candidate immune exposures, relying instead on TCR beta sequences and their occurrence across donors. An earlier analysis of fewer than 750 of the donors used high-throughput TCR beta sequencing to judge whether each TCR beta V gene segment behaved as functional or pseudogenic. Donor age, sex, ethnicity and CMV serostatus were compiled alongside the repertoire data. A later genetic analysis took genome-wide SNP genotypes for about 65% of the 666 donors and used that subset as a discovery cohort. Every discovery cohort repertoire had been produced on one sequencing platform. HLA typing covered class I and class II loci at four-digit resolution. Typing coverage varied by locus: roughly 620-640 donors for A, B, C, DRB1 and DQB1; around 560 for DQA1; more than 600 for DPA1; fewer than 480 for DPB1. Five DR-DQ haplotypes were handled as single units for association and clustering, since linkage in the cohort was strong. Across 300 to 400 genotyped donors of the cohort, an average of about 220,000 unique TCR beta nucleotide sequences per donor were sequenced, and about a sixth of those sequences were non-productive. Paper-wide results and their limitations: Correlated functional status among segregating V segments might be attributable to linkage disequilibrium, but an unknown experimental factor could not be ruled out. Some IMGT-functional V segments, including TRBV6-2 and TRBV6-3, could not be told apart with the 87-base-pair reads, so those segments were excluded. Broadly in line with IMGT annotations, most TCR beta V segments showed up in productive rearrangements about 87% or about 30% of the time in an earlier analysis of roughly 590 of the donors. The only immune exposure information available for the cohort was CMV serostatus. Only TCR beta chains were sequenced in this cohort, and the absence of alpha or paired-chain data limited detectable features. A further reported finding was that TCR beta sequences accurately predicted the HLA-A and HLA-B alleles for most subjects in the first cohort. Compared with the 666-donor mean, donors in an Asian-associated ancestry cluster had fewer N-insertions in productive TCRs, according to a later genetic analysis. When HLA alleles, especially DR and DQ, strongly co-occurred, attributing TCR associations to individual alleles was difficult. According to a later analysis, most CMV-associated TCR beta chains appeared to be HLA-restricted, and the HLA associations seemed to be driven largely by CMV exposure. A later genetic analysis associated a missense DCLRE1C variant with V-gene and J-gene trimming of TCR beta chains, and an independent cohort replicated the association. In vitro tests confirmed that a few of the cytomegalovirus-associated TCR beta chains recognize cytomegalovirus antigens. Sequencing depth was assumed to be roughly uniform across donors in the presence/absence analyses, though that assumption may not hold. Because HLA typing was unavailable for some donors at each locus, only the typed subset was used in association tests. A later analysis reported that several top co-occurrence clusters appeared linked to parvovirus B19, influenza, CMV and Epstein-Barr virus. The classifier was reported to diagnose cytomegalovirus status with high specificity and sensitivity in both the original and validation cohorts. Seventeen rarely observed V segments, including chromosome 9 orphons, were excluded from the earlier analysis of a few hundred of the donors because counts were too low. Compared with equally common non-associated chains, HLA-associated TCR beta chains in a later analysis were more clonally expanded and had lower generation probabilities. In a later analysis, 15,000 to 20,000 TCR beta sequences were associated with specific HLA alleles at a false discovery rate of 0.05. Most TCR sequences were seen in very few donors, while some public TCRs were found in many individuals. The study listed 150 to 200 TCR beta chains as associated with cytomegalovirus. According to a later analysis, TCR association rates differed among HLA loci, with DRB1 alleles showing the most associated TCRs and HLA-C alleles showing the fewest. The sequencing pipeline was judged likely to have produced a cluster of highly shared sequence variants as a technical artifact. It was suggested by the authors that the approach could potentially be generalized to other disease states and immunological phenotypes.

Preparation of the library involved the immunoSEQ multiplex PCR assay. The multiplex PCR relied on a mix of 60 forward primers for TCR Vbeta segments and 13 reverse primers for TCR Jbeta segments. Amplification of the CDR3 region of rearranged TCR beta genes was performed with a multiplex PCR assay on genomic DNA. The Illumina HiSeq System was used to sequence the amplified TCR beta libraries as 87-base-pair reads. In the original analysis: In a later analysis, about 80 million unique TCR beta chains were counted across the approximately 670 repertoires, and around 10 million of these chains were shared by at least two donors. Raw reads were error-corrected and collapsed into unique sequences with a nearest-neighbor algorithm that merged closely related sequences to remove PCR and sequencing errors. Alignment of CDR3 sequences to IMGT reference sequences was used to assign V, D and J gene segments. For a sequence to be retained, a match of at least six nucleotides was required to both a V gene segment and a J gene segment. A rearrangement counted as productive if the CDR3 had no stop codons and remained in frame with V and J, and every other rearrangement counted as non-productive. Following IMGT convention, CDR3 was defined as the stretch from the second conserved V-encoded cysteine up to the conserved J-encoded phenylalanine. Sequences without an unambiguous match to a single V gene segment were excluded from the earlier analysis of several hundred of the donors. In an earlier analysis of 587 of the donors, V segments were called functional above 56.7% productive rearrangements and were called segregating when the between-donor standard deviation exceeded 5%. A statistical classification framework was developed to diagnose cytomegalovirus status using the catalog of TCR beta chain sequences. V and J gene assignment, in a later analysis, came from comparing TCR nucleotide sequences with IMGT/GENE-DB human TR gene sequences. Using the TCRdist pipeline, a later analysis assigned CDR3 sequences along with most-parsimonious VDJ recombination scenarios. A later analysis defined each TCR beta chain by its CDR3 amino acid sequence plus V-gene family, and excluded reads lacking a unique V-gene family. A later analysis removed several hundred highly shared, low-generation-probability nucleotide sequences to deal with suspected cross-contamination and a sequencing artifact. For each public chain, a later analysis derived a clonal expansion index from normalized ranks of inferred template counts within each repertoire. Generation probabilities in a later analysis came from a VDJ recombination model fitted to out-of-frame rearrangements, and those results were checked against IGoR. In a later analysis, TCR-TCR, TCR-HLA and TCR-CMV co-occurrence was scored with hypergeometric tests, and a repertoire-size bias correction was applied to TCR pairs. False discovery rates were estimated in a later analysis by permuting HLA or CMV assignments 20 times. A later analysis grouped co-occurring TCRs with DBSCAN, adding TCRdist sequence similarity when clustering within HLA-allele-positive subsets. Repertoires with fewer than 30,000 or more than 120,000 public chains, plus five repertoires with anomalous nucleotide sharing, were excluded from co-occurrence clustering. The immuneACCESS repertoire file appears here via TCRdb, limited to in-frame rearrangements. These files lack a portion of the clones; in checked studies, under half of the deficit traces to unresolved V genes, and the cause of the others is not known. V and J calls and clone size are those listed in that table; D and trimming were worked out from the DNA. The sample data list some 110,000 clones, and around 80% of these were observed just once. Of the sample, around 6.4% falls within the top ten clones.

On this clone: The antigen this receptor binds is unknown. Base qualities are not provided; no much larger clone lies one nucleotide away.

The germline ends are 15 bases apart after V is trimmed by 4 bases and J by 5 bases. The germline V gene encodes CDR1 SGDLS and CDR2 YYNGEE. Including the terminal cysteine and phenylalanine, the CDR3 comprises 15 residues. The kept DNA is CDR3 alone, 45 bases in frame from the first base. The cohort comprised around 700 healthy bone marrow donors. Cohort members were all nominally healthy when sampled, although unrecorded immune exposures were likely present. The donor was CMV seropositive and was included in the group of 300 or so seropositive cohort members. Each donor provided a peripheral blood sample, and peripheral blood mononuclear cells were used for TCR beta sequencing. The Qiagen DNeasy Blood Extraction Kit was used to extract genomic DNA from the blood cell samples.

The chain joins TRBV9 to TRBJ1-4; 5 matching bases give a weak D call of TRBD1. Sequencing used PBMCs. The clonotype originates from a woman aged 45-65 years in good health and CMV-seropositive. The CDR3 amino acid sequence is: CASSSQTEPNEKLFF. The DNA sequence is TGTGCCAGCAGCTCCCAGACAGAACCAAATGAAAAACTGTTTTTT.